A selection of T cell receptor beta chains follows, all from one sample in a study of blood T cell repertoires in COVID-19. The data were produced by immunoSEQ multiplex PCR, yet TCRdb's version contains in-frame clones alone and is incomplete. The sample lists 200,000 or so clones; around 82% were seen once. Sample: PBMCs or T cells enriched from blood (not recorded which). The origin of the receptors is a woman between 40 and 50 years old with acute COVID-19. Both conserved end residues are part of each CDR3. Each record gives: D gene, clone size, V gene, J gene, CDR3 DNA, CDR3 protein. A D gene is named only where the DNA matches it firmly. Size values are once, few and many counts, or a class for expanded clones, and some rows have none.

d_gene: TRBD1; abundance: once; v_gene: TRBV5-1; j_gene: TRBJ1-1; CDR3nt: TGCGCCAGCAGCCTAGGGACAGCACTGAACACTGAAGCTTTCTTT; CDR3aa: CASSLGTALNTEAFF
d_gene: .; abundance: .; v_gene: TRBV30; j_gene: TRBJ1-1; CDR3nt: TGTGCCTGGAGTGCACAGGCGGCTTCAGCTTTCTTT; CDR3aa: CAWSAQAASAFF
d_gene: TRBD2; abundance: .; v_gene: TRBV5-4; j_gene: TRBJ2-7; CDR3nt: TGTGCCAGCAGCTTGACTAGCGGGAGAGGGGACGAGCAGTACTTC; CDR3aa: CASSLTSGRGDEQYF
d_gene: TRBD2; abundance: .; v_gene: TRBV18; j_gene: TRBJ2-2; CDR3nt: TGTGCCAGCTCATCAGTGGGAGTAGCGGGGCTCATCACCGGGGAGCTGTTTTTT; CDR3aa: CASSSVGVAGLITGELFF
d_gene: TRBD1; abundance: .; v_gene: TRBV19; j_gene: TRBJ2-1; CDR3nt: TGTGCCAGTTACGGGACAGGGGTCAATGAGCAGTTCTTC; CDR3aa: CASYGTGVNEQFF
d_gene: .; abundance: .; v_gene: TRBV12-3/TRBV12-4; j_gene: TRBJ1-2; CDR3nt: TGTGCCAGCAGTCCCGTGGGGGGAGGAGGCTACACCTTC; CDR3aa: CASSPVGGGGYTF
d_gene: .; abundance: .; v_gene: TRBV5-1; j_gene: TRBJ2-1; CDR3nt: TGCGCCAGCAGCTTGGCCGGAGGGGATGGGGATGAGCAGTTCTTC; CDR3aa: CASSLAGGDGDEQFF
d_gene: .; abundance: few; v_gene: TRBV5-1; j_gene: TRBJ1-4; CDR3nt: TGCGCCAGCAGCTTGCAGGGCGGAACTAATGAAAAACTGTTTTTT; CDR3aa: CASSLQGGTNEKLFF
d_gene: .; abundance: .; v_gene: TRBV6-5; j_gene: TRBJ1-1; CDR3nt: TGTGCCAGCAGTAGACCCAGAAAGGGGCACACTGAAGCTTTCTTT; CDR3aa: CASSRPRKGHTEAFF
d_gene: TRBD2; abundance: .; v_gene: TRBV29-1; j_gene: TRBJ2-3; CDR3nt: TGCAGCGGGCGCACTAGCGGGAGTTGGACAGATACGCAGTATTTT; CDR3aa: CSGRTSGSWTDTQYF
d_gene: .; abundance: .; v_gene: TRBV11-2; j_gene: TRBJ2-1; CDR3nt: TGTGCCAGCAGCCCTAGTGGCGTATACAATGAGCAGTTCTTC; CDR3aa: CASSPSGVYNEQFF
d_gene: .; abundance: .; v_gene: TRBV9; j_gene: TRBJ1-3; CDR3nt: TGTGCCAGCGGGAGGGACTTCTCTGGAAACACCATATATTTT; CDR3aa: CASGRDFSGNTIYF
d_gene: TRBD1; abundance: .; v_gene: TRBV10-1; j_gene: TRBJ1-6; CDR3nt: TGCGCCAGCAGTGACAGGGGGAATTCACCCCTCCACTTT; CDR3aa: CASSDRGNSPLHF
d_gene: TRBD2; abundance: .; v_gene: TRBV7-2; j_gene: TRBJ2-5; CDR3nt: TGTGCCAGCAGCTCTACCGGACTAGCGGGGGGCCGTCAAGAGACCCAGTACTTC; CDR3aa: CASSSTGLAGGRQETQYF
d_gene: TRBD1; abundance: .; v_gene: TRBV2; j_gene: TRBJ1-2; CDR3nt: TGTGCCAGCAGTGAAAGGGCGGGTCAGGGGGCCTATGGCTACACCTTC; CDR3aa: CASSERAGQGAYGYTF
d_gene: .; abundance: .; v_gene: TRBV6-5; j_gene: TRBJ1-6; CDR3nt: TGTGCCAGCAGAGACAGTAATTCACCCCTCCACTTT; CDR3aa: CASRDSNSPLHF
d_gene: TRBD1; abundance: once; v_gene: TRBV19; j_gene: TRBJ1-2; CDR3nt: TGTGCCAGTAGTATAACCCGACAGGGGTATCGTGGCTACACCTTC; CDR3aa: CASSITRQGYRGYTF
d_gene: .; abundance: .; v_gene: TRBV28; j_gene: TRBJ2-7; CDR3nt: TGTGCCACCTTCAGGGGCTCCTACGAGCAGTACTTC; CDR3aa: CATFRGSYEQYF
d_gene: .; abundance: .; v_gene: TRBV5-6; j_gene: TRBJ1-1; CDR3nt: TGTGCCAGCAGCTTGTACAGCTTTTCCATGAACACTGAAGCTTTCTTT; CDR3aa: CASSLYSFSMNTEAFF
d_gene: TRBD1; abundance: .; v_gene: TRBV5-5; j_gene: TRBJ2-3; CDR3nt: TGTGCCAGCAGCCTAGGACAGGATCCGCCTACGCAGTATTTT; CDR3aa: CASSLGQDPPTQYF
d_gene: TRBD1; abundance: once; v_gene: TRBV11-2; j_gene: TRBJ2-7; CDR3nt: TGTGCCAGCAGCTTTACGGACAGGGGGCTGTACGAGCAGTACTTC; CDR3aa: CASSFTDRGLYEQYF
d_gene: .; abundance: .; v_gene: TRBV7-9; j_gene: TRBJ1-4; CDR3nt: TGTGCCAGCCAGGGCCCGCCTGCCCTTAGTGAAAAACTGTTTTTT; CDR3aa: CASQGPPALSEKLFF
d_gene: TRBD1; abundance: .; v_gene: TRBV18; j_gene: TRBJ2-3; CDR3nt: TGTGCCAGCTCACCACCCCAAGGGGGCGATACGCAGTATTTT; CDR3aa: CASSPPQGGDTQYF
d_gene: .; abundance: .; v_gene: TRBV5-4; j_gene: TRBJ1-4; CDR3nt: TGTGCCAGCAGCTTTGGCAGGGTGGGTGAAAAACTGTTTTTT; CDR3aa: CASSFGRVGEKLFF
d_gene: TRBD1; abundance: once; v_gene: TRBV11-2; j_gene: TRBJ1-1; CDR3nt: TGTGCCAGCAGCTTAGGGTTTCGGACAGGGCGTGAGGGTGAAGCTTTCTTT; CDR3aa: CASSLGFRTGREGEAFF
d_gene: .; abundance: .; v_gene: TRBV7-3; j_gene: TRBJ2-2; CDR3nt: TGTGCCAGCAGCCAGGGGTCGAACACCGGGGAGCTGTTTTTT; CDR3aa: CASSQGSNTGELFF
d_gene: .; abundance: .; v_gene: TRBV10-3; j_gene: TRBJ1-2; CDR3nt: TGTGCCATCAGTGACAAAGGGGCTAATGGCTACACCTTC; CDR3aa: CAISDKGANGYTF
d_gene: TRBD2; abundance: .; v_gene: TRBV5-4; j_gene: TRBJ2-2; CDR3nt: TGTGCCAGCAGCTTGGAGGCTAGCGGAGTGGCGGGGGAGCTGTTTTTT; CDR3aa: CASSLEASGVAGELFF
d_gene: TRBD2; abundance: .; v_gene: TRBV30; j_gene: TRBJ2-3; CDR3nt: TGTGCCTGGAGTGGGACTAGAGCCTACACAGATACGCAGTATTTT; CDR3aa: CAWSGTRAYTDTQYF